This T cell receptor (beta chain) was recovered during a study of cytomegalovirus exposure and HLA in healthy donors. Vbeta (60) and Jbeta (13) primers were used in the PCR. TCRdb keeps only in-frame clones here, not all; method: immunoSEQ multiplex PCR. The table has about 180,000 clones, over 70% seen once; the top ten hold 3.1%. In this sample, this clone turned up once. This CDR3 spans 15 amino acids. Germline-derived CDR1 and CDR2 are KGHSH and LQKENI. Between the trimmed V and J ends, which lost 3 bases and 6 bases, there was a span of 14 bases. This receptor was identified in a woman aged 50 to 60 in good health and CMV-seropositive. The gene calls are TRBV18 and TRBJ2-2, with TRBD2 as a possible D gene (6 bases). The sample taken for sequencing was PBMCs. CDR3: CASSPRGSPAGELFF. As DNA, the CDR3 is TGTGCCAGCTCACCGCGGGGTTCCCCAGCCGGGGAGCTGTTTTTT.